The rows below give T cell receptor beta chains drawn from one sample of a study of blood T cells in healthy people across ages. From the 5' RACE reads, TCRdb called clonotypes with MiXCR, one entry per CDR3 protein. The table includes hundreds of thousands of distinct CDR3 sequences, around 21% detected once. The sequenced sample was blood. The receptors shown here come from a man between 65 and 85 years old in good health. Each CDR3 is given with its conserved first and last residue.

V gene: TRBV3-1
CDR3 protein: CASSLRGAGNTEAFF

V gene: TRBV6-2/TRBV6-3
CDR3 protein: CASSRLDNSYGYTF

V gene: TRBV12-5
CDR3 protein: CASGLAIDRGANYGYTF

V gene: TRBV15
CDR3 protein: CATSGGQGANSGNTIYF

V gene: TRBV29-1
CDR3 protein: CSARTSGSIFEQYF

V gene: TRBV5-6
CDR3 protein: CASSLRTGFGETQYF

V gene: TRBV24-1
CDR3 protein: CATSASVSGANVLTF

V gene: TRBV5-1
CDR3 protein: CASTTGGGSSGNTIYF

V gene: TRBV28
CDR3 protein: CASSWGEKLFF

V gene: TRBV2
CDR3 protein: CASSGQGKADTQYF

V gene: TRBV5-1
CDR3 protein: CASSLGSKAGGRETQYF

V gene: TRBV10-3
CDR3 protein: CAIRANREPGELFF

V gene: TRBV27
CDR3 protein: CASSPTGDFRGEQYF

V gene: TRBV21-1
CDR3 protein: CASSTDSTGYEQYF

V gene: TRBV7-7
CDR3 protein: CASSLVGGQTQYF

V gene: TRBV3-1
CDR3 protein: CASSLVSGSGRETQYF

V gene: TRBV9
CDR3 protein: CASSAGTSGSHEQFF